Following are 10 T cell receptor beta chains from one sample sequenced in a study of cytomegalovirus exposure and HLA in healthy donors. A multiplex PCR was run with 60 Vbeta primers and 13 Jbeta primers. Profiled with immunoSEQ multiplex PCR; TCRdb holds only in-frame clones, not every one. The sample lists fewer than 200,000 clones, about three quarters occurring once. Sequencing used PBMCs. Source of these receptors: a man aged 35 to 55 in good health and CMV-seropositive.

The DNA for the CDR3 is TGTGCCATCAGCGGACCTACTAGCGGGGAGAATGAGCAGTTCTTC. As protein: CAISGPTSGENEQFF. The V call is TRBV10-3, the J call TRBJ2-1, with TRBD2 identical over 10 bases. This CDR3 is built from 15 residues. The ends lost 6 bases at V and 7 bases at J; junction bases unmatched: 9. Germline assignment: CDR1 ENHRY and CDR2 SYGVKD.

In this sample, this clone turned up a few times. This chain joins TRBV10-1 and TRBJ2-5; 9 positions match TRBD1. The length of the CDR3 is 16 residues. Germline loops: CDR1 WNHNN, CDR2 SYGVQD (reference sequence). J lost 1 base, V lost 3 bases, and 6 bases had no gene match. The CDR3 reads CASSEGGQGPQETQYF. DNA of the CDR3: TGCGCCAGCAGTGAAGGGGGACAGGGACCCCAAGAGACCCAGTACTTC.

The rearrangement uses TRBV5-1 and TRBJ2-3; weak D call: TRBD2 (6 bases). V was cut by 4 bases and J by 1 base, with 19 bases left in between. CDR1 is SGHRS, CDR2 YFSETQ, per germline. This CDR3 is 17 amino acids long. DNA of the CDR3: TGCGCCAGCAGCCCGGAGGGGAGCACTAGAGGCACAGATACGCAGTATTTT. Translated, it gives CASSPEGSTRGTDTQYF.

V usage is TRBV9 and J usage is TRBJ2-5; 8 bases line up with TRBD1. With V trimmed by 0 bases and J by 5 bases, 6 bases remained unmatched. This CDR3 comprises 15 residues. Per the germline V gene, CDR1 is SGDLS and CDR2 is YYNGEE. The CDR3 bases are TGTGCCAGCAGCGTAGGGACAGGGAGATTGGAGACCCAGTACTTC. It yields the protein CASSVGTGRLETQYF.

V and J are TRBV29-1 and TRBJ1-2; D remains unclear. V was shortened by 6 bases and J by 4 bases, with 15 bases between the two germline ends. Germline V lookup: CDR1 SQVTM, CDR2 ANQGSEA. The CDR3 spans 13 residues. The CDR3 loop is CSVTNPPGYGYTF. The CDR3 coding sequence is TGCAGCGTAACCAATCCCCCAGGCTATGGCTACACCTTC.

The chain combines TRBV6-1 with TRBJ2-3; D gene uncertain. This CDR3 has 15 residues. Germline V gives CDR1 MNHNS, CDR2 SASEGT. V lost 2 bases, J lost 2 bases, and 11 bases lay in between. Here the CDR3 reads CASSEWQQITDTQYF. CDR3 DNA sequence: TGTGCCAGCAGTGAATGGCAACAGATCACAGATACGCAGTATTTT.

The gene calls are TRBV11-3 and TRBJ2-1, with D possibly matching TRBD2 (5 bases). Per the germline V gene, CDR1 is SGHNT and CDR2 is YENEEA. Trimming took 4 bases from V and 4 from J, leaving 23 bases between them. The CDR3 is 18 amino acids. The CDR3 coding sequence is TGTGCCAGCAGCTCCGGGGTAGGTGGCGGACGAATGTACAATGAGCAGTTCTTC. This sequence encodes CASSSGVGGGRMYNEQFF.

This clone was seen a few times. CDR3 loop: CASSPLRRDGRTGNEQFF. The CDR3 DNA reads TGTGCCAGCTCACCACTGAGAAGGGACGGGAGAACGGGCAATGAGCAGTTCTTC. This chain joins TRBV18 and TRBJ2-1, with D possibly matching TRBD2 (6 bases). This CDR3 region has 18 residues. The ends were cut back, 1 base at V and 6 bases at J, with 22 bases in the middle. Germline-derived CDR1 and CDR2 are KGHSH and LQKENI. Variable domain in full (rest from reference TRBV18 and TRBJ2-1): NAGVMQNPRHLVRRRGQEARLRCSPMKGHSHVYWYRQLPEEGLKFMVYLQKENIIDESGMPKERFSAEFPKEGPSILRIQQVVRGDSAAYFCASSPLRRDGRTGNEQFFGPGTRLTVL.

The CDR3 reads CASSLWGRGPDIQYF. Here the CDR3 DNA reads TGCGCCAGCAGCTTGTGGGGCAGGGGCCCAGACATTCAGTACTTC. The gene calls are TRBV5-1 and TRBJ2-4; D may be TRBD1 (6 bases). Trimming took off 1 base at V and 8 bases at J, with 16 bases between the two ends. Germline CDR1 SGHRS, CDR2 YFSETQ. This CDR3 contains 15 residues.

The count of this clone is one. The chain couples TRBV6-5 to TRBJ1-1, with 7 positions matching TRBD1. Germline trimming cut 6 bases from V and 1 base from J; bases unmatched to any gene: 8. CDR3 length: 15 residues. Germline V gene sequence: CDR1 MNHEY, CDR2 SVGAGI. CDR3 sequence reads: CASRAPGQPNTEAFF. The CDR3 nucleotides read TGTGCCAGCAGGGCGCCGGGACAGCCGAACACTGAAGCTTTCTTT.